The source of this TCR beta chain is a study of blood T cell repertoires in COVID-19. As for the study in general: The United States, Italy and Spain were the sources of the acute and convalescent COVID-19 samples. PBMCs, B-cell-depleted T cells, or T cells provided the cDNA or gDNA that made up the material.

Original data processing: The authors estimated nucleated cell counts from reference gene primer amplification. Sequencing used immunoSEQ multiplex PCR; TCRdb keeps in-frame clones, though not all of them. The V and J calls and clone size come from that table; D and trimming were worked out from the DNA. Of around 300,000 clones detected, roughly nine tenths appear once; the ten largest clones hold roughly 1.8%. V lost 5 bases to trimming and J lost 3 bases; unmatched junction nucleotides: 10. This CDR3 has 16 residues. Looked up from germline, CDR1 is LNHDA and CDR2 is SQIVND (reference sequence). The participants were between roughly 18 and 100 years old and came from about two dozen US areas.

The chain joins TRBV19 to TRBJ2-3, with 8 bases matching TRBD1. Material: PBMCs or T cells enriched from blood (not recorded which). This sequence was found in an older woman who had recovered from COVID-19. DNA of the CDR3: TGTGCCAGTAGTCCACTACAGGGGGTTGGTACAGATACGCAGTATTTT. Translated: CASSPLQGVGTDTQYF.